The 31 T cell receptor beta chains below were found in one sample sequenced in a study of CD8+CD57+ T cells in acquired aplastic anemia. The use of genomic DNA as template underpinned the TCR beta VDJ and CDR3 profiling. TCRdb processed the reads anew with MiXCR; each CDR3 protein has one entry. The sample gives approximately 50,000 distinct CDR3 sequences, approximately 78% of which show up once; approximately 31% is in the top ten. Specimen: sorted CD4+, CD8+, or CD8+CD57+ T cells (not recorded which) from PBMCs. These receptors originate from a human donor in good health, serving as a control.

CDR3 nucleotides: TGCAGCGTTGAAGCCCTTACTAGCACAGATACGCAGTATTTT. Its protein product is CSVEALTSTDTQYF. The chain couples TRBV29-1 to TRBJ2-3; no clear D. The ends were cut back, 1 base at V and 0 bases at J, with 8 bases in the middle. CDR3 size: 14 residues. Germline lookup yields CDR1 SQVTM and CDR2 ANQGSEA.

V usage is TRBV7-9 and J usage is TRBJ2-7; D call uncertain. This CDR3 contains 11 residues. Trimming shortened V by 10 bases and J by 5 bases, and 12 bases separated the two germline ends. CDR1 and CDR2 (germline): SEHNR, FQNEAQ (reference sequence). CDR3 nucleotide sequence: TGTGCCATTACGGATAAGGACGAGCAGTACTTC. Translating it yields CAITDKDEQYF.

This clonotype was observed at least ten times. J is TRBJ1-5 and V is TRBV28, with D possibly matching TRBD1 (5 bases). Germline V CDR1 and CDR2: MDHEN, SYDVKM. The CDR3 has 13 amino acids. The ends were cut back, 3 bases at V and 6 bases at J, with 9 bases in the middle. DNA for the CDR3: TGTGCCAGCAGTTTGGGAGGGGTTCAGCCCCAGCATTTT. This translates into CASSLGGVQPQHF.

The rearrangement joins TRBV7-2 to TRBJ1-2, with D possibly matching TRBD1 (5 bases). The CDR3 runs 12 residues. The V and J ends lost 2 bases and 4 bases respectively, with 5 bases between them. Germline CDR1 is SGHTA and CDR2 is FQGNSA. CDR3 in DNA: TGTGCCAGCAGCTTACAGGGCTATGGCTACACCTTC. Its translation is CASSLQGYGYTF. Based on the CDR3 plus reference TRBV7-2 and TRBJ1-2, the full variable domain is GAGVSQSPSNKVTEKGKDVELRCDPISGHTALYWYRQSLGQGLEFLIYFQGNSAPDKSGLPSDRFSAERTGGSVSTLTIQRTQQEDSAVYLCASSLQGYGYTFGSGTRLTVV.

The V gene is TRBV24-1, the J gene TRBJ2-7; 10 bases align to TRBD1. The CDR3 consists of 14 residues. Germline assignment: CDR1 KGHDR and CDR2 SFDVKD. V lost 10 bases and J lost 3; bases outside the gene matches: 8. The chain's CDR3 is CATTTGQGHYEQYF. CDR3 bases: TGTGCCACTACTACGGGACAGGGGCACTACGAGCAGTACTTC.

The chain is built from TRBV6-1 and TRBJ1-1; weak D call: TRBD1 (5 bases). V was cut by 4 bases and J by 6 bases, with 12 bases left in between. Germline V gives CDR1 MNHNS, CDR2 SASEGT. The CDR3 runs to 13 residues. This CDR3 reads CASSVVQGAEAFF. The CDR3, as DNA: TGTGCCAGCAGTGTGGTCCAGGGCGCTGAAGCTTTCTTT.

The V gene is TRBV24-1, the J gene TRBJ2-3; D is ambiguous. CDR1 KGHDR and CDR2 SFDVKD come from the germline V gene. V gave up 6 bases and J gave up 0 bases, with 9 bases separating them. The CDR3 loop spans 14 amino acids. In DNA form, the CDR3 reads TGTGCCACCAGTCCCCCCCTTAGCACAGATACGCAGTATTTT. Amino acid sequence: CATSPPLSTDTQYF.

The sample holds many counts of this clonotype. The genes are TRBV6-4 and TRBJ2-3; D unresolved. The germline V gene has CDR1 MRHNA and CDR2 SNTAGT. The CDR3 runs 13 residues. V was trimmed by 0 bases and J by 2 bases, leaving 3 bases between them. The CDR3 DNA reads as TGTGCCAGCAGTGACTCCGTCACAGATACGCAGTATTTT. Encoded protein: CASSDSVTDTQYF.

Remarks on this clonotype: The junction departs from germline at one end; a sequencing error may be responsible. J is TRBJ2-4 and V is TRBV12-3 or TRBV12-4; either TRBD1 or TRBD2 may fit D (6 bases each). The CDR3 covers 12 residues. The CDR3: CASSLEGGGQGF. CDR3 DNA sequence: TGTGCCAGCAGTTTGGAGGGGGGTGGTCAAGGCTTC.

The rearrangement links TRBV10-1 to TRBJ2-1; 9 bases are shared with TRBD2. The CDR3 is made up of 15 amino acids. Germline loops: CDR1 WNHNN, CDR2 SYGVQD (reference sequence). V shed 3 bases, J shed 8 bases, and the junction held 8 bases outside the gene matches. The CDR3 reads CASSDRAGGRDEQFF. The CDR3 coding sequence is TGCGCCAGCAGTGATAGGGCGGGGGGGCGTGATGAGCAGTTCTTC.

The rearrangement links TRBV24-1 to TRBJ2-7; maybe TRBD1 (7 bases). V was shortened by 4 bases and J by 3 bases, with 12 bases between the two germline ends. CDR3 length: 14 residues. Germline lookup yields CDR1 KGHDR and CDR2 SFDVKD. For the CDR3, the DNA is TGTGCCACCAGTGAGCGGGACAGTCGCTACGAGCAGTACTTC. Encoded protein: CATSERDSRYEQYF.

V is TRBV19 and J is TRBJ2-7; TRBD1 matches 9 bases. Germline assignment: CDR1 LNHDA and CDR2 SQIVND (reference sequence). Trimming cost V 5 bases and J 5 bases; bases outside gene matches: 7. The CDR3 spans 14 residues. The CDR3 DNA is TGTGCCAGTAGTGTCGGGACAGGGTTTGACGAGCAGTACTTC. This encodes CASSVGTGFDEQYF.

The chain is built from TRBV15 and TRBJ2-1; D is unclear. Germline-derived CDR1 and CDR2 are LNHNV and YYDKDF (reference sequence). The CDR3 totals 11 residues. The V gene lost 0 bases and the J gene lost 13 bases, with 7 bases spanning the gap. The CDR3 DNA sequence: TGTGCCACCAGCAGAGATGCTACCCAGTTCTTC. Encoded protein: CATSRDATQFF.

The CDR3 nucleotides are TGCAGCGTTAACAGGGTCGCTGAAGCTTTCTTT. It is translated as CSVNRVAEAFF. The J gene is TRBJ1-1, the V gene TRBV29-1; TRBD1 is a possible D gene (6 bases). Per germline, CDR1 SQVTM and CDR2 ANQGSEA. The CDR3 runs to 11 residues. Trimming took off 5 bases at V and 6 bases at J, with 10 bases between the two ends. Supplemented by reference TRBV29-1 and TRBJ1-1, the full variable domain reads SAVISQKPSRDICQRGTSLTIQCQVDSQVTMMFWYRQQPGQSLTLIATANQGSEATYESGFVIDKFPISRPNLTFSTLTVSNMSPEDSSIYLCSVNRVAEAFFGQGTRLTVV.

V and J are TRBV19 and TRBJ1-1, with 8 bases fitting TRBD1. The V gene end was trimmed by 5 bases and the J gene end by 2 bases; junction bases not matched to a gene: 7. The V gene's germline CDR1 is LNHDA and CDR2 SQIVND (reference sequence). CDR3 size: 15 residues. CDR3 residues: CASSPRQGINTEAFF. In nucleotides, the CDR3 is TGTGCCAGTAGTCCACGACAGGGGATAAACACTGAAGCTTTCTTT.

This clonotype showed up just once. The V call is TRBV24-1, the J call TRBJ1-2; TRBD1 might be the D (6 bases). Per the germline V gene, CDR1 is KGHDR and CDR2 is SFDVKD. CDR3 size: 12 residues. V gave up 8 bases and J gave up 1 base, with 7 bases separating them. CDR3 sequence: CATTDSNYGYTF. The CDR3 DNA reads as TGTGCCACCACGGACAGTAACTATGGCTACACCTTC.

In this sample, this clonotype turned up a few times. The chain employs TRBV24-1 and TRBJ2-2, with 10 positions matching TRBD1. The CDR3 length is 15 residues. V shed 0 bases, J shed 6 bases, and the junction held 0 bases outside the gene matches. CDR1 and CDR2 from the germline V gene are KGHDR and SFDVKD. CDR3 region: CATSDLGQGAGELFF. As DNA, the CDR3 is TGTGCCACCAGTGATTTGGGACAGGGGGCCGGGGAGCTGTTTTTT.

The J gene is TRBJ1-2, the V gene TRBV20-1; perhaps TRBD1 as D (5 bases). This CDR3 contains 13 residues. The V end lost 5 bases, the J end lost 8 bases, and 18 bases lay between the germline ends. CDR1 is DFQATT and CDR2 is SNEGSKA in the germline V gene (reference sequence). The CDR3 sequence: CSAATGRRDGYTF. The CDR3 bases are TGCAGTGCTGCTACGGGGCGGAGAGACGGCTACACCTTC.

This chain connects TRBV20-1 to TRBJ2-3; TRBD2 matches 10 bases. Unmatched junction bases numbered 7, after V lost 1 base and J lost 0 bases. In germline, CDR1 is DFQATT, CDR2 SNEGSKA (reference sequence). The CDR3 length is 17 residues. CDR3 bases: TGCAGTGCTAGAGCTACTAGCGGGGTGACTAGCACAGATACGCAGTATTTT. Translated, it gives CSARATSGVTSTDTQYF.

The chain joins TRBV12-3 or TRBV12-4 to TRBJ1-6, with D unresolved. Trimming took 2 bases from V and 7 from J, leaving 9 bases between them. The CDR3 totals 14 residues. The CDR3 is CASSLRQQNSPLHF. CDR3 nucleotides: TGTGCCAGCAGTTTACGGCAGCAAAATTCACCCCTCCACTTT.

Concerning this clonotype: Its ends do not fully match the called genes, so a read error is possible. The genes are TRBV7-3 and TRBJ1-2, with D possibly being TRBD1 (6 bases). Germline CDR1 is SGHTA and CDR2 is FQGTGA. The CDR3 is 13 residues long. Here the CDR3 reads CASSRTVEDGYTF. For the CDR3, the DNA is TGCGCCAGCAGCCGGACAGTAGAGGATGGCTACACCTTC. Using reference TRBV7-3 and TRBJ1-2 for the parts outside the CDR3, the full variable domain is GAGVSQTPSNKVTEKGKYVELRCDPISGHTALYWYRQSLGQGPEFLIYFQGTGAADDSGLPNDRFFAVRPEGSVSTLKIQRTERGDSAVYLCASSRTVEDGYTFGSGTRLTVV.

This chain links TRBV15 with TRBJ1-6; D is perhaps TRBD1 (5 bases). V lost 3 bases and J 0 bases, leaving 9 bases between the germline ends. Germline lookup yields CDR1 LNHNV and CDR2 YYDKDF (reference sequence). The CDR3 covers 16 residues. CDR3 region: CATSRAGSSYNSPLHF. Here the CDR3 DNA reads TGTGCCACCAGCAGGGCAGGGAGCTCCTATAATTCACCCCTCCACTTT.

About this clonotype: The germline gene is not matched at one end of the junction; a read error may be the cause. The chain carries TRBV2 and TRBJ1-1; D is uncertain. This CDR3 region has 8 residues. Germline V CDR1 and CDR2: SNHLY, FYNNEI. CDR3 in amino acids: CASTEAFF. CDR3 sequence (DNA): TGTGCCAGCACTGAAGCTTTCTTT.

With regard to this clonotype: Since no conserved phenylalanine or tryptophan closes the CDR3, a read error is the likely cause. V and J are TRBV7-3 and TRBJ2-5; the match to TRBD1 covers 7 bases. CDR1 SGHTA and CDR2 FQGTGA come from the germline V gene. This CDR3 contains 15 residues. V shed 5 bases and J 4 bases; nucleotides not matched to a gene: 10. This CDR3 reads CASSPQGTWGETQYL. CDR3 DNA sequence: TGTGCCAGCAGCCCACAGGGGACCTGGGGAGAGACCCAGTACCTC.

This chain connects TRBV10-3 to TRBJ2-5; the D gene is possibly TRBD1 (6 bases). The germline V gene has CDR1 ENHRY and CDR2 SYGVKD. CDR3 length equals 14 residues. Trimming removed 2 bases at V and 0 bases at J, with 7 bases between. The CDR3 here is CAISEGQHQETQYF. CDR3 bases: TGTGCCATCAGTGAGGGACAGCACCAAGAGACCCAGTACTTC.

CDR3 nucleotide sequence: TGTGCCAGCAATCCCCAGGGCTCTGGAAACACCATATATTTT. Translating it yields CASNPQGSGNTIYF. The chain recombines TRBV7-2 with TRBJ1-3; TRBD1 might be the D (5 bases). Between the trimmed V and J ends, which lost 7 bases and 0 bases, there was a span of 10 bases. Germline V gene sequence: CDR1 SGHTA, CDR2 FQGNSA. The CDR3 sequence is 14 residues long.

The chain recombines TRBV19 with TRBJ2-7; 9 bases line up with TRBD1. Trimming cost V 5 bases and J 2 bases; bases outside gene matches: 4. Germline V CDR1 and CDR2: LNHDA, SQIVND (reference sequence). The CDR3 is 14 amino acids. The CDR3 loop reads CASSPGQGTYEQYF. The DNA of the CDR3 is TGTGCCAGTAGTCCGGGACAGGGAACCTACGAGCAGTACTTC.

The chain combines TRBV29-1 with TRBJ1-1, with 7 bases aligning to TRBD1. J lost 3 bases, V lost 4 bases, and 8 bases had no gene match. The CDR3 is 14 amino acids. The germline V gene encodes CDR1 SQVTM and CDR2 ANQGSEA. CDR3 DNA sequence: TGCAGCGTTGTTGGGACAGACCCCGACACTGAAGCTTTCTTT. Its translation: CSVVGTDPDTEAFF.

The J gene is TRBJ2-7, the V gene TRBV29-1; TRBD2 matches 8 bases. V gave up 3 bases and J gave up 6 bases; unmatched junction bases: 7. The CDR3 covers 13 residues. The germline gives CDR1 SQVTM, CDR2 ANQGSEA. The CDR3 region has the DNA TGCAGCGTTGAGGGGAGCGGGAGTGGCGAGCAGTACTTC. Encoded protein: CSVEGSGSGEQYF.

In regard to this clonotype: Because the CDR3 is missing its conserved closing phenylalanine or tryptophan, this is likely a read error. The J gene is TRBJ2-2, the V gene TRBV5-1; TRBD2 matches at 7 bases. In germline, CDR1 is SGHRS, CDR2 YFSETQ. The CDR3 spans 17 residues. The DNA of the CDR3 is TGCGCCCGCAGCCCCGGGTCGGCTAGCGGAGCCCCCGGGGAGCTGTTTTCT. It translates to CARSPGSASGAPGELFS.

The chain joins TRBV29-1 to TRBJ2-7; the D is unclear. The CDR3 contains 13 residues. Germline assignment: CDR1 SQVTM and CDR2 ANQGSEA. V lost 1 base and J 1 base, leaving 8 bases between the germline ends. This CDR3 reads CSVEGEESYEQYF. Written as DNA, the CDR3 is TGCAGCGTTGAAGGGGAAGAGTCCTACGAGCAGTACTTC.